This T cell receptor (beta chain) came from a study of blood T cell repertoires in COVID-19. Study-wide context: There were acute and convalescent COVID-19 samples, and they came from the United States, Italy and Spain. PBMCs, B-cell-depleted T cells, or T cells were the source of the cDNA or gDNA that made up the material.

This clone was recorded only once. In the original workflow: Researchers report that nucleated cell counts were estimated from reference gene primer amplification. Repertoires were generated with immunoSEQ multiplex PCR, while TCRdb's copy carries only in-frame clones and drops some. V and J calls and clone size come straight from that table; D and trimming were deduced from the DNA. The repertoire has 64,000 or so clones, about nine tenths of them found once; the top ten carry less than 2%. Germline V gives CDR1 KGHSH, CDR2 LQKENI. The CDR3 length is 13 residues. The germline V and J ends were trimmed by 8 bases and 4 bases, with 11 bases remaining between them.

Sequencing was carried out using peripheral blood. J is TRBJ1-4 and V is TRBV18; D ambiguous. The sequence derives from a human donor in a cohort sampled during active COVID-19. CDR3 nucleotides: TGTGCCAGCAGAGAACTCCTTAATGAAAAACTGTTTTTT. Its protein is CASRELLNEKLFF. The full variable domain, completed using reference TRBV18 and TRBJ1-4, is NAGVMQNPRHLVRRRGQEARLRCSPMKGHSHVYWYRQLPEEGLKFMVYLQKENIIDESGMPKERFSAEFPKEGPSILRIQQVVRGDSAAYFCASRELLNEKLFFGSGTQLSVL.